What follows is one T cell receptor (beta chain) and its context. Its cognate antigen is unknown. Assay: immunoSEQ multiplex PCR; the TCRdb copy retains only in-frame clones and omits some. The sample carries approximately 25,000 clones, approximately 96% recorded once. The data were obtained in a study of T cell clonotyping in hematopoietic cell transplantation. Overall study results and limits: Cells were unsorted, so CD4 and CD8 contributions were not separated. Broader posttransplant TCR repertoire diversity was predicted by graft donor and pretransplant recipient Inverse Simpson Index values. Few recipient clonotypes overlapped donors; over 95% were de novo at given depth. Pathologically expanded recipient clonotypes increased progressively from day 30 to day 180 as diversity fell.

Trimming took off 5 bases at V and 0 bases at J, with 13 bases between the two ends. This CDR3 region has 16 residues. Germline assignment: CDR1 SEHNR and CDR2 FQNEAQ (reference sequence). The receptor was derived from a man aged 50-59 years in good health. Some clones in this sample may be carry-over from other donors' samples. The sequenced sample was peripheral blood mononuclear cells. The rearrangement uses TRBV7-9 and TRBJ1-4; D gene unclear. This CDR3 is CASSQQPTPTNEKLFF. The CDR3 coding sequence is TGTGCCAGCAGCCAACAGCCGACCCCAACTAATGAAAAACTGTTTTTT.